This T cell receptor beta chain is drawn from a study of blood T cell repertoires in COVID-19 (dated by TCRdb to 2020 to 2021). At the level of the whole study: Samples from collaborators originated in the United States, Italy and Spain and spanned both the acute and convalescent phases of COVID-19. Samples were obtained from the ongoing ImmuneRACE study (first 160 participants) and from 950 to 1,500 subjects provided by 6 global collaborators. Where HLA class I and class II types were available, the types were taken from metadata supplied by the sample provider, not from assay-based typing. The repertoires were made available in a free public database intended to serve as a resource for research on the immune response to SARS-CoV-2. The dataset comprised deeply sampled blood TCRbeta repertoires from subjects exposed to, actively infected with, or recovered from COVID-19. The prospective study material was composed of cDNA or gDNA derived from T cells, B-cell-depleted T cells, or PBMCs. A de-identified subject ID, COVID-19 status, age in years and sex were almost always included in the sample metadata.

Of note for this clone: No cognate antigen has been identified for it. Base quality data are lacking; no much larger clone is found one base away.

Paper-wide results and their limitations: The amount of clinical and demographic metadata varied by source and participant and was provided uncurated.

Collaborating institutions collected whole blood in K2EDTA tubes following their own protocols. Collaborator samples were shipped for TCRbeta analysis as frozen whole blood, isolated PBMCs, or DNA extracted from either sample type. TCRbeta CDR3 regions were amplified from genomic DNA by means of the immunoSEQ Assay, a bias-controlled multiplex PCR. Regarding the original processing steps: The number of nucleated cells in each sample was estimated by amplification of reference gene primers within the assay. To quantify the absolute abundance of each unique TCRbeta CDR3 rearrangement, sequence reads were collapsed and filtered. Productive Simpson clonality was computed per sample as the square root of Simpson's diversity index over productive rearrangements. Drawn from immuneACCESS, this table holds only the in-frame rearrangements with V and J called that TCRdb kept. Clones are partly lost; checked studies trace under half to an unresolved V gene and leave the rest unexplained. V and J calls and clone size are those listed in that table; D and trimming were worked out from the DNA. Counted in this sample were 140,000 to 150,000 clones; roughly 90% of them appeared once. The ten largest clones take up around 1.5% of the sample.

The CDR3, cysteine through phenylalanine, is 12 amino acids long. The retained sequence is limited to the CDR3, 36 bases, with the frame set at the first base. The V end loses 2 bases and the J end loses 6 bases, and a stretch of 5 bases separates them. According to the germline V gene, CDR1 reads MDHEN and CDR2 reads SYDVKM. Sequencing was performed on peripheral blood. Here the chain combines TRBV28 and TRBJ1-5; no D gene call is confident. This receptor was taken from a human donor in a cohort sampled during active COVID-19. CDR3 sequence: CASSLTGQPQHF. The sequence in DNA is TGTGCCAGCAGTTTAACTGGTCAGCCCCAGCATTTT.